The clone carrying this T cell receptor (beta chain) was recorded a few times. The antigen is not known. Clones were sequenced by immunoSEQ multiplex PCR, and TCRdb holds only the in-frame ones, with some missing. The sample holds about 100,000 clones; approximately 91% are singletons and the top ten take 0.13% to 0.15%. This sample was included in a study of siplizumab effects on memory and regulatory T cells. Points from the study as a whole: Tregs proliferating in siplizumab cultures lacked confirmation of their suppressive function. Among sequences traceable to unstimulated CD4+ memory cells, alloreactive ones were significantly reduced by siplizumab. Alloreactive CD4+ clones that could be mapped were on average 68.8% Treg-derived with siplizumab, against more than 25% in controls.

The CDR3 has 15 residues. In germline, CDR1 is MDHEN, CDR2 SYDVKM. Unmatched junction bases numbered 6, after V lost 6 bases and J lost 4 bases. Sequencing used CD4+ T cells sorted from blood. The receptor was derived from a human donor in good health. The chain combines TRBV28 with TRBJ1-6; 7 bases map to TRBD1. CDR3 DNA: TGTGCCAGCAGGGAACAGGGGATGTATAATTCACCCCTCCACTTT. Encoded protein: CASREQGMYNSPLHF.